The rows below give T cell receptor beta chains drawn from one sample of a study of blood T cells in healthy people across ages. TCRdb passed the 5' RACE reads through MiXCR, listing each CDR3 protein once. The sample carries approximately 800,000 distinct CDR3 sequences, roughly 64% recorded once. The sample was blood. These receptors were taken from a man in his thirties or forties in good health. Each CDR3 is given with its conserved first and last residue. Rows may omit the clone size; those that give it use once, few, many or a size class.

j_call cdr3_length v_call clone_size cdr3_aa
TRBJ2-4 15 TRBV27 few CASSLSSAAKNIQYF
TRBJ1-5 15 TRBV9 NA CASSPGRTNGQPQHF
TRBJ1-2 13 TRBV7-9 NA CASSSRGQHGYTF
TRBJ2-7 15 TRBV20-1 few CSARPRDRLTYEQYF
TRBJ1-3 11 TRBV29-1 NA CSGSSGNTIYF
TRBJ2-3 18 TRBV20-1 once CSASGLAGGLTRTDTQYF
TRBJ2-1 16 TRBV30 NA CAWRDYRGQLVNEQFF
TRBJ1-2 14 TRBV12-3/TRBV12-4 few CASSEAGQNYGYTF
NA 14 TRBV7-2 NA CASSRVLSGAEQYF
NA 15 TRBV14 NA CASSQGGLAGGEQYF
TRBJ2-7 12 TRBV6-1 few CASSPKGYEQYF
TRBJ2-7 15 TRBV6-2/TRBV6-3 NA CASSYSMGSSYEQYF
TRBJ1-1 13 TRBV14 NA CASSGQVGTEAFF
TRBJ2-3 14 TRBV27 NA CASSLPGPGDTQYF
NA 14 TRBV6-5 NA CASTATKGGQTQYF
TRBJ2-6 15 TRBV28 NA CASSSTGVGANVLTF
TRBJ2-5 16 TRBV4-3 NA CASSQAPRGSQETQYF
TRBJ2-3 13 TRBV29-1 NA CSVELIGTDTQYF
TRBJ2-5 14 TRBV27 few CASSLDRARETQYF
TRBJ1-1 16 TRBV12-5 NA CASGLSLDRGPVEAFF
TRBJ1-4 14 TRBV18 NA CASSLSTGNEKLFF
TRBJ2-7 12 TRBV20-1 many CSAREWGGEQYF
TRBJ2-3 15 TRBV6-1 few CASSDSGASTDTQYF
TRBJ2-5 12 TRBV11-2 NA CASSILRETQYF
TRBJ2-3 15 TRBV6-2/TRBV6-3 NA CASSGPTGAKDTQYF
TRBJ2-1 15 TRBV9 once CASTTGQGFYNEQFF
TRBJ2-3 14 TRBV28 NA CASLRRGRADTQYF
TRBJ2-7 12 TRBV6-2/TRBV6-3 NA CASRYLGYEQYF
NA 15 TRBV6-1 NA CASTLSGSPTYEQYF
TRBJ1-1 14 TRBV20-1 NA CSATAGFMNTEAFF
TRBJ2-7 15 TRBV18 few CASSPGQGASYEQYF
TRBJ2-7 15 TRBV7-2 few CASSQNDSGMDEQYF
TRBJ1-2 16 TRBV7-9 NA CASSLGRGLLNYGYTF
NA 16 TRBV4-3 NA CASSQEGQGVSETQYF
TRBJ2-7 15 TRBV7-2 NA CASSLVGSGGHEQYF
TRBJ2-6 15 TRBV10-3 NA CAIRKQDSGANVLTF
TRBJ2-7 14 TRBV27 few CASSLQAGGYEQYF
TRBJ1-2 16 TRBV20-1 NA CSAAREEGHFPYGYTF
TRBJ2-4 16 TRBV5-1 once CASSWGTSGEKNIQYF
TRBJ2-5 14 TRBV7-2 NA CASSLGTHLETQYF
TRBJ2-1 16 TRBV20-1 once CSARDPTWGERNEQFF
TRBJ2-5 16 TRBV7-9 NA CASRHAGTGDGETQYF
TRBJ2-4 15 TRBV15 NA CATSTIPGQKNIQYF
TRBJ2-3 15 TRBV7-2 NA CASSGRAGVTDTQYF
TRBJ1-2 13 TRBV4-3 few CASSQAGFYGYTF
TRBJ2-7 13 TRBV4-3 many CASSQDRTYEQYF
TRBJ2-5 18 TRBV5-1 NA CASSLVRSHLTGQETQYF
TRBJ2-3 16 TRBV7-2 few CASSSGSSGRARAQYF
TRBJ2-1 13 TRBV5-1 NA CASSETGRNEQFF
TRBJ1-2 16 TRBV6-5 NA CASSYSRETANYGYTF
TRBJ2-7 15 TRBV28 NA CASSGPGGETYEQYF
TRBJ1-3 16 TRBV7-2 NA CASSPPGVRSGNTIYF
TRBJ2-5 15 TRBV28 once CASRNPQDPGETQYF
TRBJ2-1 13 TRBV7-2 once CASSPKWGNEQFF
TRBJ2-7 16 TRBV7-2 NA CASSPPAGDYVREQYF
TRBJ2-3 12 TRBV29-1 NA CSVTDATDTQYF
TRBJ2-4 16 TRBV20-1 NA CSASDAMGLAPTEQYF
TRBJ2-5 12 TRBV29-1 few CSVADGQETQYF